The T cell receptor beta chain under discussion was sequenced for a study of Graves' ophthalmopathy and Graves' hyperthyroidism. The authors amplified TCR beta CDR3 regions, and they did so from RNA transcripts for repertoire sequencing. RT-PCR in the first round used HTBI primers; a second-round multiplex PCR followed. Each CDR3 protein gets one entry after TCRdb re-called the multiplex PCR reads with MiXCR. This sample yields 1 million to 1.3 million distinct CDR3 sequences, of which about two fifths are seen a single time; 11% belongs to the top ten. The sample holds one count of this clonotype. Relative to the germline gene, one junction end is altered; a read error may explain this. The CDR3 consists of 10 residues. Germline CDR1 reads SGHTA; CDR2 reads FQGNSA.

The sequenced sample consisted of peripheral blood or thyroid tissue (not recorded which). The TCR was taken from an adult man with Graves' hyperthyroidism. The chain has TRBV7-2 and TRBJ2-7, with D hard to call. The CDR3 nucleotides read TGTGCCACCAGCCCCGTCGGGCAGTACTTC. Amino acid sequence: CATSPVGQYF.